A selection of T cell receptor beta chains follows, all from one sample in a study of cytomegalovirus exposure and HLA in healthy donors. Produced via immunoSEQ multiplex PCR; TCRdb's table is partial and in-frame only. Of 200,000 to 250,000 clones listed, approximately 80% are singletons. The specimen was PBMCs. These receptor sequences come from a woman aged 25 to 39 in good health and CMV-seropositive. CDR3s leave out the opening cysteine and the closing phenylalanine or tryptophan. Fields, in order: J gene, V gene, CDR3 protein.

J: TRBJ2-7; V: TRBV5-4; CDR3: ATTGVASGEQY
J: TRBJ1-1; V: TRBV29-1; CDR3: SVEERPIYPLAVNTEAF
J: TRBJ2-1; V: TRBV5-1; CDR3: ASSMYSGPYNEQF
J: TRBJ2-3; V: TRBV5-1; CDR3: ASSFGQSTDTQY
J: TRBJ1-2; V: TRBV19; CDR3: ASSSWTDQRFYT
J: TRBJ2-5; V: TRBV19; CDR3: ASSSTGGAGGTQY
J: TRBJ2-2; V: TRBV7-8; CDR3: ASSQDGQNTGELF
J: TRBJ2-1; V: TRBV11-2; CDR3: ASSPLAGGDEQF
J: TRBJ1-4; V: TRBV6-5; CDR3: ASSPRQGLNEKLF
J: TRBJ2-7; V: TRBV18; CDR3: ASSPSEGWGYEQY
J: TRBJ1-2; V: TRBV28; CDR3: ASSTGQGGSYGYT
J: TRBJ1-4; V: TRBV10-3; CDR3: AISSGTEEKLF
J: TRBJ1-1; V: TRBV30; CDR3: AWSVQDRAKAF
J: TRBJ2-1; V: TRBV6-5; CDR3: ASVHQRGPLNEQF